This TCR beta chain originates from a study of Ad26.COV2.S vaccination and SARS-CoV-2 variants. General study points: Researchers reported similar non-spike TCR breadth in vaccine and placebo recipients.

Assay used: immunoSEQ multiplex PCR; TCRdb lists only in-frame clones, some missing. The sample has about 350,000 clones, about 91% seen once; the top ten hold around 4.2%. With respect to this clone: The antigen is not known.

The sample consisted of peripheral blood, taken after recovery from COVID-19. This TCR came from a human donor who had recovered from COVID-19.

The CDR3 nucleotides read TGTGCCAGCAGCCTTTGGGACCGTTACGAGCAGTACTTC. It encodes CASSLWDRYEQYF. The rearrangement links TRBV5-6 to TRBJ2-7, with D perhaps given as TRBD1 or TRBD2 (5 bases each). CDR1 and CDR2 from the germline V gene are SGHDT and YYEEEE. CDR3 length: 13 residues. V was cut by 4 bases and J by 4 bases, with 12 bases left in between.